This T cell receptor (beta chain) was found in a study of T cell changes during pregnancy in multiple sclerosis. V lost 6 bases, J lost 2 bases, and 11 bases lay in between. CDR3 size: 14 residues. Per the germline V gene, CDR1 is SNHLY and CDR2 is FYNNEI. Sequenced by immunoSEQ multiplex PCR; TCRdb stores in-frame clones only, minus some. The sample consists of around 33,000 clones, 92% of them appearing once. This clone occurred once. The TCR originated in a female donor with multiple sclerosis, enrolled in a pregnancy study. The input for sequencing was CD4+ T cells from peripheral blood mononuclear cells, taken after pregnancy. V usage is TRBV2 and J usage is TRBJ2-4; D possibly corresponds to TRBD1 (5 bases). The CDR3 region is CASRFRVSKNIQYF. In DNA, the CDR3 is TGTGCCAGCAGGTTCAGGGTCTCCAAAAACATTCAGTACTTC. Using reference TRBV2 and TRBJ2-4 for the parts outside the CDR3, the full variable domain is EPEVTQTPSHQVTQMGQEVILRCVPISNHLYFYWYRQILGQKVEFLVSFYNNEISEKSEIFDDQFSVERPDGSNFTLKIRSTKLEDSAMYFCASRFRVSKNIQYFGAGTRLSVL.